This T cell receptor (beta chain) was retrieved from a study of cytomegalovirus exposure and HLA in healthy donors (dated by TCRdb to 2016 to 2017). For context, the study as a whole: An earlier analysis of approximately 640 of the donors reported 250 to 350 Gb of sequence data and some 100 million unique TCR beta sequences from roughly 180 million T cells. High-throughput TCR immunosequencing, statistical association of individual TCRs with disease status, and machine learning were combined to predict cytomegalovirus infection status. A later analysis re-analyzed previously published TCR beta repertoires from roughly 690 donors and added high-resolution HLA genotyping to study TCR occurrence patterns. An early release covering approximately 600 HLA-typed donors comprised approximately 290 gigabases of sequencing data and approximately 80 million unique TCR sequences. The genetic ancestry cluster associated with self-reported Caucasian donors included roughly 84% of the roughly 400 genotyped donors. Typing coverage differed by locus: A, B, C, DRB1 and DQB1 were typed in roughly 620-630 donors, DQA1 in 500 to 550, DPA1 in around 610, and DPB1 in 400 to 490. On average, roughly 250,000 unique TCR beta nucleotide sequences were sequenced per donor among 398 genotyped donors of the cohort, with about 17% of those sequences being non-productive. A later genetic analysis used genome-wide SNP genotypes for about three fifths of the 666 donors, treating that subset as a discovery cohort. To decide whether each TCR beta V gene segment behaved as functional or pseudogenic, an earlier analysis of approximately 620 of the donors relied on high-throughput TCR beta sequencing. The study profiled the T cell repertoires of hundreds of subjects by immunosequencing and related them to cytomegalovirus serostatus. HLA typing included class I and class II loci at four-digit resolution. Rather than drawing on any new phenotypic data, the later analysis identified candidate immune exposures from TCR beta sequences and the way those sequences occurred across donors. The aim of the study was to test whether cataloging public T cell receptors could identify signatures of past pathogen exposure. A handful of DR-DQ haplotypes were handled as single units for association and clustering because linkage in the cohort was strong. Along with the roughly 710-subject first cohort, a separate validation cohort of over a hundred different subjects was used. Donor age, sex, ethnicity and CMV serostatus were collected together with the repertoire data. Every repertoire in the discovery cohort had been generated on one and the same sequencing platform. Overall results and qualifications from the work: Correlated functional status among segregating V segments might reflect linkage disequilibrium, but an unknown experimental factor could not be ruled out. According to a later analysis, parvovirus B19, influenza, CMV and Epstein-Barr virus appeared linked to several top co-occurrence clusters. A later analysis associated 16,951 TCR beta sequences with specific HLA alleles at a false discovery rate of 0.05. The study listed 150 to 200 TCR beta chains as associated with cytomegalovirus. The only immune exposure information available for the cohort was CMV serostatus. A few of the identified cytomegalovirus-associated TCR beta chains were confirmed in vitro to be specific for cytomegalovirus antigens. Only TCR beta chains were sequenced in this cohort, and the absence of alpha or paired-chain data limited detectable features. In a later analysis, HLA-associated TCR beta chains showed more clonal expansion and lower generation probabilities than non-associated chains that were equally common. When HLA alleles, especially DR and DQ, strongly co-occurred, attributing TCR associations to individual alleles was difficult. While some public TCRs were present in many individuals, most TCR sequences turned up only very rarely across donors. The classifier was reported to diagnose cytomegalovirus status with high specificity and sensitivity in both the original cohort and the validation cohort. A further reported finding was that TCR beta sequences accurately predicted the HLA-A and HLA-B alleles for most subjects in the first cohort. Most CMV-associated TCR beta chains appeared to be HLA-restricted in a later analysis, and the HLA associations seemed to be driven largely by CMV exposure. In a later genetic analysis, fewer N-insertions in productive TCRs were reported among donors in an Asian-associated ancestry cluster than the approximately 670-donor mean. The sequencing pipeline was judged likely to have produced a cluster of highly shared sequence variants as a technical artifact. An earlier analysis of roughly 570 of the donors showed that most TCR beta V segments appeared in productive rearrangements either about 87% or about 30% of the time, which broadly matched IMGT annotations. The authors suggested that the approach could potentially be generalized to other disease states and immunological phenotypes. Because the 87-base-pair reads could not distinguish some IMGT-functional V segments, including TRBV6-2 and TRBV6-3, those segments were excluded. In a later genetic analysis, a missense DCLRE1C variant was associated with V-gene and J-gene trimming of TCR beta chains, and the association was replicated in an independent cohort. Presence/absence analyses assumed roughly uniform sequencing depth across donors, an assumption that may not hold. HLA typing was unavailable for some donors at each locus, so association tests used only the typed subset. A later analysis found that TCR association rates varied across HLA loci, with DRB1 alleles showing the most associated TCRs and HLA-C alleles the fewest. The earlier analysis of almost 600 of the donors excluded seventeen rarely observed V segments, including chromosome 9 orphons, because counts were too low.

For this clone: Its antigen remains unidentified. Base qualities are not at hand, and no much larger clone is one base apart.

The CDR3 covers 14 residues, taking in both the cysteine and the phenylalanine. Only CDR3 DNA remains: 42 bases, in frame from the first base. CDR1 and CDR2, per the germline V gene, are SGHDT and YYEEEE. The germline ends are 10 bases apart after V is trimmed by 2 bases and J by 3 bases. The cohort was made up of 500 to 800 healthy bone marrow donors. At the time of sampling, every cohort member was nominally healthy, though immune exposures that went unrecorded were likely present. The donor was CMV seropositive and was included in the group of 250 to 350 seropositive cohort members. Every donor gave a peripheral blood sample, and the peripheral blood mononuclear cells from that sample were used for TCR beta sequencing. The Qiagen DNeasy Blood Extraction Kit was used to extract genomic DNA from the blood cell samples. The library was produced with the immunoSEQ multiplex PCR assay. For the multiplex PCR, a mixture combining 60 forward primers for TCR Vbeta segments and 13 reverse primers for TCR Jbeta segments was used. Amplification of the CDR3 region of rearranged TCR beta genes was performed with a multiplex PCR assay on genomic DNA. On the Illumina HiSeq System, the amplified TCR beta libraries were sequenced as 87-base-pair reads. The paper's data handling went like this. In a later analysis, 70 million to 95 million unique TCR beta chains were counted across the approximately 670 repertoires, and roughly 10 million of these chains were shared by at least two donors. Raw reads were error-corrected and collapsed into unique sequences by a nearest-neighbor algorithm in which closely related sequences were merged to remove PCR and sequencing errors. V, D and J gene segments were assigned by aligning CDR3 sequences to IMGT reference sequences. Each retained sequence needed at least a six-nucleotide match to both a V gene segment and a J gene segment. A rearrangement was called productive if the CDR3 had no stop codons and remained in frame with V and J, and every other rearrangement was called non-productive. Following IMGT convention, CDR3 was defined as the stretch from the second conserved V-encoded cysteine up to the conserved J-encoded phenylalanine. The earlier analysis of about 560 of the donors excluded any sequence lacking an unambiguous match to a single V gene segment. An earlier analysis of 500 to 600 of the donors classified V segments as functional when productive rearrangements were above 56.7% and as segregating when the standard deviation between donors was above 5%. To diagnose cytomegalovirus status from the catalog of TCR beta chain sequences, a statistical classification framework was built. In a later analysis, TCR nucleotide sequences were compared against IMGT/GENE-DB human TR gene sequences so that V and J genes could be assigned. In a later analysis, CDR3 sequences and most-parsimonious VDJ recombination scenarios were assigned using the TCRdist pipeline. In a later analysis, each TCR beta chain was defined by its CDR3 amino acid sequence together with its V-gene family, and reads lacking a unique V-gene family were excluded. A later analysis removed 592 highly shared, low-generation-probability nucleotide sequences to deal with suspected cross-contamination and a sequencing artifact. For each public chain, a later analysis derived a clonal expansion index from normalized ranks of inferred template counts within each repertoire. Generation probabilities in a later analysis came from a VDJ recombination model fitted to out-of-frame rearrangements, and those results were checked against IGoR. In a later analysis, hypergeometric tests were used to score TCR-TCR, TCR-HLA and TCR-CMV co-occurrence, with a repertoire-size bias correction applied to TCR pairs. In a later analysis, false discovery rates were estimated by permuting HLA or CMV assignments 20 times. In a later analysis, co-occurring TCRs were grouped using DBSCAN, and TCRdist sequence similarity was added for clustering within HLA-allele-positive subsets. Co-occurrence clustering excluded repertoires with fewer than 30,000 or more than 120,000 public chains, plus five with anomalous nucleotide sharing. What TCRdb holds here is the immuneACCESS table cut down to in-frame rearrangements. Part of the clones is not present; checked against another copy, under half of the missing clones reflect an unresolved V gene, and the others are unexplained. V and J calls and clone size are copied from that table; D and trimming were computed from the DNA. The sample yields about 120,000 clones; roughly 82% were counted once. The ten top clones hold just under 3% of the sample.

This clonotype was obtained from a woman aged 40 to 50 in good health and CMV-seropositive. Here the chain combines TRBV5-6 and TRBJ2-3; TRBD2 could be the D gene, as 6 bases match. Sequenced: PBMCs. CDR3 reads: CASSLREVTDTQYF. The DNA sequence is as follows: TGTGCCAGCAGCTTAAGGGAGGTAACAGATACGCAGTATTTT.